These 22 T cell receptor beta chains originate from one sample sequenced in a study of cytomegalovirus exposure and HLA in healthy donors. Researchers ran the PCR with 60 Vbeta and 13 Jbeta primers. TCRdb's copy holds only in-frame clones and misses some; the assay was immunoSEQ multiplex PCR. This sample has 130,000 or so clones, with about 8.5% found just once. Material for sequencing was PBMCs. The receptor source for this set is a man aged 40-49 years in good health and CMV-seronegative.

As to this clone: The conserved closing phenylalanine or tryptophan is absent in this CDR3, likely reflecting a read error. V usage is TRBV19 and J usage is TRBJ2-2; 7 nucleotides match TRBD1. After removal of 5 bases from V and 0 bases from J, the junction contained 9 bases not matched to a gene. CDR1 is LNHDA and CDR2 is SQIVND in the germline V gene (reference sequence). The CDR3 covers 17 residues. The CDR3 loop is CASSSNRQGANTGELFV. The DNA for the CDR3 is TGTGCCAGTAGTTCCAACAGACAGGGCGCGAACACCGGGGAGCTGTTTGTT.

The rearrangement joins TRBV27 to TRBJ1-2, with D maybe TRBD1 (5 bases). The V and J ends lost 3 bases and 4 bases respectively, with 9 bases between them. CDR1 and CDR2 from the germline V gene are MNHEY and SMNVEV (reference sequence). CDR3 size: 13 residues. In DNA form, the CDR3 reads TGTGCCAGCAGTTTGCAGGGAAGCTATGGCTACACCTTC. Translation: CASSLQGSYGYTF.

This clone was found a few times. This chain joins TRBV28 and TRBJ2-2, with TRBD1 identical over 10 bases. V was clipped by 9 bases and J by 4 bases; unmatched bases: 2. Germline V gene data show CDR1 as MDHEN and CDR2 as SYDVKM. The CDR3 has 13 residues. As DNA, the CDR3 is TGTGCCAGTAGGACAGGGGGCACCGGGGAGCTGTTTTTT. Translating gives CASRTGGTGELFF.

The sample holds a few counts of this clone. The chain is built from TRBV9 and TRBJ2-7, with a tentative D call TRBD1 (6 bases). The CDR3 covers 14 residues. The germline V gene encodes CDR1 SGDLS and CDR2 YYNGEE. V lost 0 bases, J lost 2 bases, and 9 bases lay in between. CDR3 in amino acids: CASSVAPGAYEQYF. The CDR3 nucleotides are TGTGCCAGCAGCGTAGCGCCAGGGGCCTACGAGCAGTACTTC.

This clone has just a few counts. The chain employs TRBV25-1 and TRBJ2-2; a possible D gene is TRBD1 (6 bases). The length of the CDR3 is 17 residues. Looked up from germline, CDR1 is MGHDK and CDR2 is SYGVNS. V was cut by 2 bases and J by 2 bases, with 15 bases left in between. As DNA, the CDR3 is TGTGCCAGCAGTGAAAGGGGATTACAGGGTAACACCGGGGAGCTGTTTTTT. Protein: CASSERGLQGNTGELFF. The entire variable domain, with the rest obtained from reference TRBV25-1 and TRBJ2-2, is as follows: EADIYQTPRYLVIGTGKKITLECSQTMGHDKMYWYQQDPGMELHLIHYSYGVNSTEKGDLSSESTVSRIRTEHFPLTLESARPSHTSQYLCASSERGLQGNTGELFFGEGSRLTVL.

In this sample, this clone turned up a few times. This rearrangement joins TRBV5-1 to TRBJ2-7, with 7 bases matching TRBD1. With V trimmed by 4 bases and J by 0 bases, 7 bases remained unmatched. CDR1 SGHRS and CDR2 YFSETQ come from the germline V gene. The CDR3 loop spans 15 amino acids. The CDR3 loop is CASSPLGTVSYEQYF. CDR3 nucleotide sequence: TGCGCCAGCAGCCCCCTGGGGACAGTCTCCTACGAGCAGTACTTC.

This chain links TRBV19 with TRBJ2-7; maybe TRBD1 (6 bases). This CDR3 is built from 12 residues. CDR1 and CDR2 (germline): LNHDA, SQIVND (reference sequence). V was pared by 8 bases and J by 0 bases, with 8 bases between. CDR3 sequence (DNA): TGTGCCAGTCGGGACAACTCCTACGAGCAGTACTTC. Translated: CASRDNSYEQYF.

V is TRBV2 and J is TRBJ2-5; TRBD2 agrees at 12 bases. V trimming: 4 bases; J trimming: 2 bases; junction bases outside the gene matches: 5. This CDR3 comprises 16 residues. The germline V gene has CDR1 SNHLY and CDR2 FYNNEI. The DNA for the CDR3 is TGTGCCAGCAGTGTCAGACTAGCGGGGGCACAAGAGACCCAGTACTTC. Protein sequence: CASSVRLAGAQETQYF.

The chain's CDR3 is CASTAGPEAFF. The CDR3 DNA reads TGTGCCAGCACAGCGGGGCCTGAAGCTTTCTTT. The genes are TRBV2 and TRBJ1-1, with D possibly TRBD1 on 5 matching bases. The V end lost 7 bases, the J end lost 6 bases, and 9 bases lay between the germline ends. In germline, CDR1 is SNHLY, CDR2 FYNNEI. This CDR3 contains 11 residues. The complete variable domain, with remaining parts taken from reference TRBV2 and TRBJ1-1, reads EPEVTQTPSHQVTQMGQEVILRCVPISNHLYFYWYRQILGQKVEFLVSFYNNEISEKSEIFDDQFSVERPDGSNFTLKIRSTKLEDSAMYFCASTAGPEAFFGQGTRLTVV.

The J gene is TRBJ2-1, the V gene TRBV7-9, with D possibly TRBD1 on 6 matching bases. V lost 5 bases and J lost 8, with 19 bases in between. This CDR3 contains 15 residues. The germline gives CDR1 SEHNR, CDR2 FQNEAQ (reference sequence). In nucleotides, the CDR3 is TGTGCCAGCAGCCCACCAGGACAGCTACACGATGAGCAGTTCTTC. Protein product: CASSPPGQLHDEQFF. The full variable domain, completed using reference TRBV7-9 and TRBJ2-1, is DTGVSQNPRHKITKRGQNVTFRCDPISEHNRLYWYRQTLGQGPEFLTYFQNEAQLEKSRLLSDRFSAERPKGSFSTLEIQRTEQGDSAMYLCASSPPGQLHDEQFFGPGTRLTVL.

CDR3 bases: TGTGCCAGCTCACCGGGGCTCGAGCAGTACTTC. Encoded protein: CASSPGLEQYF. The chain couples TRBV18 to TRBJ2-7, with D possibly matching TRBD1 (5 bases). Germline CDR1 reads KGHSH; CDR2 reads LQKENI. This CDR3 comprises 11 residues. With 3 bases removed from V and 6 bases from J, the gap between germline ends came to 6 bases.

This clone was found a few times. The rearrangement links TRBV6-6 to TRBJ2-1; 8 nucleotides match TRBD1. The V gene's germline CDR1 is MNHNY and CDR2 SVGAGI (reference sequence). CDR3 size: 13 residues. Germline trimming cut 5 bases from V and 5 bases from J; bases unmatched to any gene: 2. CDR3 loop: CASSETGDNEQFF. The DNA of the CDR3 is TGTGCCAGCAGTGAGACAGGGGACAATGAGCAGTTCTTC.

This clone has a handful of counts. The J gene is TRBJ1-1, the V gene TRBV28, with D possibly matching TRBD1 (6 bases). The CDR3 loop spans 14 amino acids. The germline V gene encodes CDR1 MDHEN and CDR2 SYDVKM. Trimming took 1 base from V and 7 from J, leaving 13 bases between them. Here the CDR3 reads CASSLFGVGGEAFF. As DNA, the CDR3 is TGTGCCAGCAGTTTATTCGGAGTAGGGGGTGAAGCTTTCTTT.

This clone was picked up a small number of times. V is TRBV4-3 and J is TRBJ2-5; a weak D match, TRBD1 (5 bases). This CDR3 is built from 15 residues. Germline V CDR1 and CDR2: LGHNA, YSLEER. Between the trimmed V and J ends, which lost 0 bases and 3 bases, there was a span of 11 bases. For the CDR3, the DNA is TGCGCCAGCAGCCAAGAATGGGGCAGAGAAGAGACCCAGTACTTC. Translated: CASSQEWGREETQYF.

This clone has a handful of counts. The chain employs TRBV7-2 and TRBJ2-1, with 9 bases matching TRBD2. Trimming took 1 base from V and 10 from J; bases not matched to a gene: 11. The CDR3 contains 16 residues. Germline CDR1 SGHTA, CDR2 FQGNSA. The CDR3 nucleotides are TGTGCCAGCAGCTTAGAAGGCGGGGGGGTTCCGGGCGAGCAGTTCTTC. Translated: CASSLEGGGVPGEQFF. The variable domain in full, with the rest retrieved from reference TRBV7-2 and TRBJ2-1, is GAGVSQSPSNKVTEKGKDVELRCDPISGHTALYWYRQSLGQGLEFLIYFQGNSAPDKSGLPSDRFSAERTGGSVSTLTIQRTQQEDSAVYLCASSLEGGGVPGEQFFGPGTRLTVL.

To note about this clone: At one end, the junction sequence differs from germline, possibly due to a read error. The gene calls are TRBV2 and TRBJ1-5; maybe TRBD1 (5 bases). CDR1 is SNHLY, CDR2 FYNNEI, per germline. This CDR3 is 13 amino acids long. The CDR3 nucleotides are TGTGCCAGAAGTCCCAACAGGAATCAGCACCAGCATTTT. This sequence encodes CARSPNRNQHQHF.

The chain joins TRBV19 to TRBJ2-1, with D perhaps TRBD1 (8 bases). V lost 10 bases and J lost 8, with 15 bases in between. The CDR3 is 12 residues long. The germline gives CDR1 LNHDA, CDR2 SQIVND (reference sequence). The CDR3 nucleotides read TGTGCCACCCAGGGGGCGGGGGATGAGCAGTTCTTC. Its protein product is CATQGAGDEQFF.

The chain carries TRBV5-4 and TRBJ2-7; 7 bases are a match to TRBD2. Germline assignment: CDR1 SGHNT and CDR2 YYREEE (reference sequence). CDR3 size: 12 residues. J was trimmed by 12 bases and V by 3 bases; bases with no gene match: 9. CDR3 sequence: CASSWGGTGPYF. The CDR3 DNA sequence: TGTGCCAGCAGCTGGGGGGGGACGGGTCCGTACTTC. The full variable domain, its missing parts supplied by reference TRBV5-4 and TRBJ2-7, is ETGVTQSPTHLIKTRGQQVTLRCSSQSGHNTVSWYQQALGQGPQFIFQYYREEENGRGNFPPRFSGLQFPNYSSELNVNALELDDSALYLCASSWGGTGPYFGPGTRLTVT.

The chain recombines TRBV18 with TRBJ1-2; 7 bases align to TRBD1. CDR3 length: 14 amino acids. Germline V gene lookup returns CDR1 KGHSH and CDR2 LQKENI. V was clipped by 4 bases and J by 0 bases; unmatched bases: 2. The CDR3 spells CASSRQGANYGYTF. In DNA form, the CDR3 reads TGTGCCAGCTCACGACAGGGAGCTAACTATGGCTACACCTTC.

This clone has just a few counts. The same CDR3 arises from other DNA sequences in this sample as well. The V call is TRBV5-1, the J call TRBJ1-1; D possibly corresponds to TRBD1 (5 bases). This CDR3 region has 15 residues. The ends were cut back, 1 base at V and 5 bases at J, with 15 bases in the middle. In germline, CDR1 is SGHRS, CDR2 YFSETQ. For the CDR3, the DNA is TGCGCCAGCAGCTTGCGCAGGGTTGGTGATACTGAAGCTTTCTTT. Protein sequence: CASSLRRVGDTEAFF.

For the CDR3, the DNA is TGTGCCAGCTCACCATTGGCGCCCGAGGCGAGGAAACTGTTTTTT. Amino acids: CASSPLAPEARKLFF. This chain connects TRBV18 to TRBJ1-4; D is uncertain. V gave up 2 bases and J gave up 11 bases, with 18 bases separating them. The CDR3 loop spans 15 amino acids. Germline V lookup: CDR1 KGHSH, CDR2 LQKENI.

This clone was seen a handful of times. The genes are TRBV7-9 and TRBJ2-5, with D possibly matching TRBD2 (6 bases). The better agreement between TRBJ2-7 and the DNA end casts doubt on the J call. Looked up from germline, CDR1 is SEHNR and CDR2 is FQNEAQ (reference sequence). CDR3 length: 13 amino acids. CDR3 loop: CASSSLLAYEQYF. DNA of the CDR3: TGTGCCAGCAGCTCCTTACTAGCTTACGAGCAGTACTTC.